The TCR beta chain described here comes from a study of OX40 agonist ivuxolimab in advanced cancers. Study-level points and caveats: Averaged across samples, CD8+ T cells carried more expanded clones than CD4+ did. There was clonal expansion of CD4+ and CD8+ blood T cells by week 6 at 0.1 to 3.0 mg/kg.

The ends were cut back, 0 bases at V and 2 bases at J, with 8 bases in the middle. Germline lookup yields CDR1 GTSNPN and CDR2 SVGIG (reference sequence). The CDR3 is 14 residues long. On this clone itself: Its target is not known.

Profiled with immunoSEQ multiplex PCR; TCRdb holds only in-frame clones, not every one. This table has approximately 82,000 clones, approximately 87% appearing once. The chain uses TRBV30 and TRBJ1-5; the D is unclear. This clonotype originated in an adult with an advanced solid tumor such as melanoma, head and neck, liver or kidney cancer. Sequences were derived from CD4+ or CD8+ T cells sorted from blood, sampled in a trial of the OX40 agonist ivuxolimab. The CDR3 spells CAWSVGNGNQPQHF. In nucleotides, the CDR3 is TGTGCCTGGAGTGTGGGGAACGGCAATCAGCCCCAGCATTTT.